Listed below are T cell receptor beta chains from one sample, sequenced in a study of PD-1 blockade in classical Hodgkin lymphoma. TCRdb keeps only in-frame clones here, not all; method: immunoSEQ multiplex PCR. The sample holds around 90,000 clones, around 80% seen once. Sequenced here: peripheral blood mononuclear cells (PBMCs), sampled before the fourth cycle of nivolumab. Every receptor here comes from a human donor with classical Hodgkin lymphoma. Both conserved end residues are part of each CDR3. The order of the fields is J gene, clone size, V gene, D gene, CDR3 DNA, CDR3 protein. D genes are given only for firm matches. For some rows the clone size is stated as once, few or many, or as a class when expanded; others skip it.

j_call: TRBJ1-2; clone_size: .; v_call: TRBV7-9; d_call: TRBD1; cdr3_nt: TGTGCCAGCAGCTTACAGACAGGGGAGGATACTGGCTACACCTTC; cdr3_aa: CASSLQTGEDTGYTF
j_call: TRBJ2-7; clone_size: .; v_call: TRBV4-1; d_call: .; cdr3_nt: TGCGCCAGCAGCCAAACTGACGCGGAGACTCTTACCTACGAGCAGTACTTC; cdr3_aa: CASSQTDAETLTYEQYF
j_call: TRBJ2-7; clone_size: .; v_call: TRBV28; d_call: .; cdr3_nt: TGTGCCAGCACCCGGGTCTCCTACGAGCAGTACTTC; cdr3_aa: CASTRVSYEQYF
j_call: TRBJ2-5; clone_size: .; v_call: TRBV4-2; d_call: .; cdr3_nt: TGTGCCAGCAGCCAAGACCACTCCGGTGCAGAGACCCAGTACTTC; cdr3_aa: CASSQDHSGAETQYF
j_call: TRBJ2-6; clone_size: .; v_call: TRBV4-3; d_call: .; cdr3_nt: TGCGCCAGCAGCCAAGATCTGAGGGGCTCTGGGGCCAACGTCCTGACTTTC; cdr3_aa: CASSQDLRGSGANVLTF
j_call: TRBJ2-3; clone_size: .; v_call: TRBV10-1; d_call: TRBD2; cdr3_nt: TGCGCCAGCAGTGAGTCATTGCGGGGGGCTCAAGGCACAGATACGCAGTATTTT; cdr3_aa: CASSESLRGAQGTDTQYF
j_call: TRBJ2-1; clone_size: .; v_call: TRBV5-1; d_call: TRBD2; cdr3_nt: TGCGCCAGCAGCTTGGCCGGACTAGCGGATTACAATGAGCAGTTCTTC; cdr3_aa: CASSLAGLADYNEQFF
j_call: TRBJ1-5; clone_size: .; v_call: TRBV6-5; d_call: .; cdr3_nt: TGTGCCAGCAGTTACTGTCAGGGTTGCAATCAGCCCCAGCATTTT; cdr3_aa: CASSYCQGCNQPQHF
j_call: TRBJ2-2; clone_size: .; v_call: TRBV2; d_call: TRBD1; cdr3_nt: TGTGCCAGCAACCCGGACAGGGGAAACACCGGGGAGCTGTTTTTT; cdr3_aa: CASNPDRGNTGELFF
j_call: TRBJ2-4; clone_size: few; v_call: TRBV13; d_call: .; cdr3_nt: TGTGCCAGCAGCGGGGGCGGAAACATTCAGTACTTC; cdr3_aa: CASSGGGNIQYF
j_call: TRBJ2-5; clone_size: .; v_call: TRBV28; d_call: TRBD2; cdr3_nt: TGTGCCAGCAGCCCTAGCGGGGCGGGAAGAGAGACCCAGTACTTC; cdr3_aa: CASSPSGAGRETQYF
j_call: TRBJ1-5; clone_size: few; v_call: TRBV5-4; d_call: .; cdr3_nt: TGTGCCAGCAGCGTGGACGGTAATAATCAGCCCCAGCATTTT; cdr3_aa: CASSVDGNNQPQHF
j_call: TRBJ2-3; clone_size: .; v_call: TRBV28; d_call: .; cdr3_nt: TGTGCCAGCAGTAAAACCCACACAGATACGCAGTATTTT; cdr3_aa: CASSKTHTDTQYF
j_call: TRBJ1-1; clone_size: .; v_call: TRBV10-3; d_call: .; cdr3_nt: TGTGCCATCAGGTCCGGGGGGGACACTGAAGCTTTCTTT; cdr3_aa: CAIRSGGDTEAFF
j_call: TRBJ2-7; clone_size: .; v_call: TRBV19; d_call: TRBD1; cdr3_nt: TGTGCCAGTGGGGACAGGTCCTACGAGCAGTACTTC; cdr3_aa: CASGDRSYEQYF
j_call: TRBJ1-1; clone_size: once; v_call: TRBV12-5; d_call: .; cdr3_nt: TGTGCTAGTGGTGTCACAGGGAGGCACACTGAAGCTTTCTTT; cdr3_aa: CASGVTGRHTEAFF
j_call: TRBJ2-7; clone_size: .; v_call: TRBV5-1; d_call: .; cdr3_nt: TGCGCCAGCAGACCGTTGGTGGTGGGGTCCTACGAGCAGTACTTC; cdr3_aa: CASRPLVVGSYEQYF
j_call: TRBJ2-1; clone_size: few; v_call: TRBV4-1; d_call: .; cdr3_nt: TGCGCCAGCAGCCAAGACTGGGGCAGGGCGGTCGTAAGCTCCTACAATGAGCAGTTCTTC; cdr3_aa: CASSQDWGRAVVSSYNEQFF